There are many counts of the clone carrying this T cell receptor (beta chain). This CDR3 is 15 amino acids long. Germline V gives CDR1 SGHTA, CDR2 FQGNSA. V lost 1 base and J lost 0, with 7 bases in between. TCRdb itself ran the reads through MiXCR, one entry per CDR3 protein. In the table there are about 260,000 distinct CDR3 sequences, approximately 14% of which are singletons. This entry belongs to a study of T cell repertoires in cytomegalovirus infection. Looking at the study overall: It was the public TCR beta signatures that indicated both CMV infection and matching HLA type.

This sequence joins TRBV7-2 and TRBJ1-5; unclear D gene. Sequenced: PBMCs. This sequence originates from a human donor in good health (CMV status not recorded). Some clones in this sample may be carry-over from other donors' samples. The CDR3 region has the DNA TGTGCCAGCAGCTTAGATGGGTATAGCAATCAGCCCCAGCATTTT. This codes for CASSLDGYSNQPQHF.